This T cell receptor (beta chain) was found in a study of T-cell reconstitution after alpha-beta-depleted transplantation in children listed by TCRdb under 2016. Concerning the study at large: Using TCR repertoire profiling, the study quantitatively followed how T-cell immune reconstitution unfolded in children after TCRalphabeta/CD19-depleted allogeneic hematopoietic cell transplantation.

The cysteine opens and the phenylalanine closes a CDR3 of 15 amino acids. The sequence is cut down to CDR3 DNA, 45 bases in frame from base 1. The germline V gene provides CDR1 SGHRS and CDR2 YFSETQ. V is trimmed back by 4 bases and J by 1 base, and the junction contains 6 bases that no gene match accounts for. In this sample, this clonotype turned up many times. There is no known antigen for this receptor. No per-base quality is available; no much larger clone lies one base away. The receptor library was made with PCR. Instrument on record: Illumina HiSeq 2500. TCR library preparation used molecular barcoding, with unique molecular identifiers applied to normalize quantification of the TCRbeta repertoire. Clones were called with MiXCR by TCRdb after fastp trimmed the public reads at Q25, and only in-frame beta chains were retained. Here each entry gathers all rows of one CDR3 protein and keeps the most common genes and DNA. The sample table contains 350,000 to 500,000 distinct CDR3 sequences; only one count was recorded for roughly 43% of them. 27% of the sample belongs to the ten largest clones.

Overall study results and their limits: The frequencies of hyperexpanded clones fell over the following months, and after one year, T-cell counts and TCRbeta diversity were mostly attributed to newly produced T cells. The high TCRbeta diversity at day 60 in some patients was ascribed to recipient T cells and intrathymic progenitors that had survived conditioning. Apparently early alphabetaT-cell count recovery about two months after transplant reportedly relied on only several hundred rapidly expanded clones derived from non-depleted graft cells.

In the paper's terms, the treatment or condition label means: allogeneic hematopoietic cell transplantation with graft depleted of TCRalphabeta T cells and CD19 B cells. TCRalphabeta/CD19-depleted allogeneic hematopoietic cell grafts were given to the transplant recipients, all of whom were children. This sequence uses TRBV5-1 and TRBJ2-5; 8 bases in between match TRBD1. The origin of this receptor is a girl aged 2-15 years with aplastic anemia, due to receive a stem cell transplant. The sample in question was PBMCs, obtained before TCRalphabeta/CD19-depleted stem cell transplant. The CDR3 in this case is CASSPGQAFQETQYF. The sequenced DNA is TGCGCCAGCAGCCCGGGACAGGCGTTCCAAGAGACCCAGTACTTC.